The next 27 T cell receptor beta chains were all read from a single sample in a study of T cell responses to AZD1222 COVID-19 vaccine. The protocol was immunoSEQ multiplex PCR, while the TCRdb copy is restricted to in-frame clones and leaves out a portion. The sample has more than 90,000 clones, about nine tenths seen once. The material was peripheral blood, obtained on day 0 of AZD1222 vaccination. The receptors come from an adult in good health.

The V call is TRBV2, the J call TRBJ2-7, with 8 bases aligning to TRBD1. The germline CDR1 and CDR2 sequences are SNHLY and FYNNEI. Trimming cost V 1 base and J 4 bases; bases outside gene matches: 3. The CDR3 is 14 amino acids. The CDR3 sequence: CASSEGTGNYEQYF. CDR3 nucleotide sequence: TGTGCCAGCAGTGAAGGGACAGGGAATTACGAGCAGTACTTC.

The CDR3 sequence: CAISESKGTDNSPLHF. The CDR3 coding sequence is TGTGCCATCAGTGAGTCGAAAGGGACAGATAATTCACCCCTCCACTTT. This chain connects TRBV10-3 to TRBJ1-6; 7 nucleotides align to TRBD1. Trimming took 0 bases from V and 5 from J; bases not matched to a gene: 4. Per the germline V gene, CDR1 is ENHRY and CDR2 is SYGVKD. CDR3 length equals 16 residues.

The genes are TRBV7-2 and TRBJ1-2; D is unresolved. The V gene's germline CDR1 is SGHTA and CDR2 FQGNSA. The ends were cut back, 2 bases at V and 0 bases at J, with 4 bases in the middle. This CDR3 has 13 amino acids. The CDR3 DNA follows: TGTGCCAGCAGCTTACCAGCTAACTATGGCTACACCTTC. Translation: CASSLPANYGYTF.

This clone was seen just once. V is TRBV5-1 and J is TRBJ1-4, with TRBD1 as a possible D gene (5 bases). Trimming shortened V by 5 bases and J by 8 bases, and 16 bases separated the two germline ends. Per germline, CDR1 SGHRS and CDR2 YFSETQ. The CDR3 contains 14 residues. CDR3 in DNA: TGCGCCAGCAGTTTCTGGGGGTTAAGCGAAAAACTGTTTTTT. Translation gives CASSFWGLSEKLFF.

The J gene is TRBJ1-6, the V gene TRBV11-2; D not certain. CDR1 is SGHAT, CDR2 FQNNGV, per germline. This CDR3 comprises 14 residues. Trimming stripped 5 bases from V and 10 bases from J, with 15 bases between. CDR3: CASSTRGGGSPLHF. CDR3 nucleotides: TGTGCCAGCAGCACCAGAGGTGGCGGCTCACCCCTCCACTTT.

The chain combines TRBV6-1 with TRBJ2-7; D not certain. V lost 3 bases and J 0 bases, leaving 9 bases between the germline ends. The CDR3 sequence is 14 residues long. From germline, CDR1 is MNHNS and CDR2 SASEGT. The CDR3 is CASSDRTNSYEQYF. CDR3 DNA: TGTGCCAGCAGTGACCGCACGAACTCCTACGAGCAGTACTTC.

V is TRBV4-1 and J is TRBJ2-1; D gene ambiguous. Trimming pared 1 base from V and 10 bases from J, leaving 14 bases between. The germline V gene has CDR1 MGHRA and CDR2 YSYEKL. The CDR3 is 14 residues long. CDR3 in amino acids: CASSQVSRSAEQFF. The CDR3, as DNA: TGCGCCAGCAGCCAAGTTTCTAGATCCGCCGAGCAGTTCTTC.

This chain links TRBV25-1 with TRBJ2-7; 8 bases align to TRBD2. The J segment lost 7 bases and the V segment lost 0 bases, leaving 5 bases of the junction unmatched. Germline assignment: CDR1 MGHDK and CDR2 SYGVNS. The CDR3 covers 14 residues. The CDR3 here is CASSEYGGAREQYF. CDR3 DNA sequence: TGTGCCAGCAGTGAATACGGGGGGGCCCGTGAGCAGTACTTC.

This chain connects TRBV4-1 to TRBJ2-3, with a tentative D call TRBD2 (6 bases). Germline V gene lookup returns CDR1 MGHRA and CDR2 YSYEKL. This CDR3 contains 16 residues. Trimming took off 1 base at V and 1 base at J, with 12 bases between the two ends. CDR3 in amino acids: CASSQVAALGTDTQYF. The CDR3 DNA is TGCGCCAGCAGCCAAGTAGCGGCACTTGGCACAGATACGCAGTATTTT.

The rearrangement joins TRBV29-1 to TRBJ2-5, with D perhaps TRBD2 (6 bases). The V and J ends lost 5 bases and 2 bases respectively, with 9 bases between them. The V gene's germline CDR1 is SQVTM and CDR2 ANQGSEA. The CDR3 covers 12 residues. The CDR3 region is CSVWDSQETQYF. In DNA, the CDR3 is TGCAGCGTTTGGGACTCACAAGAGACCCAGTACTTC.

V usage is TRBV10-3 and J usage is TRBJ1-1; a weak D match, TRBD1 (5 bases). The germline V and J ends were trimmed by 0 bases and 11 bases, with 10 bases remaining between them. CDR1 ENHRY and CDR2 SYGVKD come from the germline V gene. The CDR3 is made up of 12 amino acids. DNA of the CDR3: TGTGCCATCAGTGAGTCGAGGAGGGGCGCTTTCTTT. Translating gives CAISESRRGAFF.

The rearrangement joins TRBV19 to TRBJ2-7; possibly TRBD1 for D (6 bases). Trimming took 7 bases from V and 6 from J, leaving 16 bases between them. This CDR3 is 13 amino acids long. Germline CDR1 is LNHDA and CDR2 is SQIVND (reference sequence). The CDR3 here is CASTSAGVGEQYF. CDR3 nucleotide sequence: TGTGCCAGTACCTCTGCAGGGGTCGGCGAGCAGTACTTC.

DNA of the CDR3: TGCGCCAGCAGCCAAGGCGCGTTACTAGGTTCACCCCTCCACTTT. This gives the protein CASSQGALLGSPLHF. V usage is TRBV4-1 and J usage is TRBJ1-6, with D uncertain. V was cut by 1 base and J by 9 bases, with 13 bases left in between. Germline CDR1 is MGHRA and CDR2 is YSYEKL. CDR3 size: 15 residues.

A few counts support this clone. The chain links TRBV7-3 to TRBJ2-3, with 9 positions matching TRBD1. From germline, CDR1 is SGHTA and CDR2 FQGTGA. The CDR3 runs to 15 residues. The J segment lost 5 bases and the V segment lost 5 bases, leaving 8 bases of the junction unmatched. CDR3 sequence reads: CASSRTGAEGDTQYF. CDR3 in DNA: TGTGCCAGCAGCCGGACAGGGGCGGAGGGAGATACGCAGTATTTT. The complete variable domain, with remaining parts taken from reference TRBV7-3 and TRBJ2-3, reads GAGVSQTPSNKVTEKGKYVELRCDPISGHTALYWYRQSLGQGPEFLIYFQGTGAADDSGLPNDRFFAVRPEGSVSTLKIQRTERGDSAVYLCASSRTGAEGDTQYFGPGTRLTVL.

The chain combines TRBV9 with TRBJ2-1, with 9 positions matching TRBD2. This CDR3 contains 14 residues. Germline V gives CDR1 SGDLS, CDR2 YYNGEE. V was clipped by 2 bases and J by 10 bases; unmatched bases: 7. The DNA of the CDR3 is TGTGCCAGCAGCGTCGATTTAGCGGGGGCAGAGCAGTTCTTC. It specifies CASSVDLAGAEQFF.

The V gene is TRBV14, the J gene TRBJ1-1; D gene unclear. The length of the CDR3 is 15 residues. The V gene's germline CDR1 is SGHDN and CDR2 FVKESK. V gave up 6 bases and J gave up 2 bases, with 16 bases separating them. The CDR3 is CASSTDVGANTEAFF. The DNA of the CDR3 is TGTGCCAGCAGTACAGACGTAGGAGCTAACACTGAAGCTTTCTTT. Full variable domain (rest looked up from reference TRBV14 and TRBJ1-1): EAGVTQFPSHSVIEKGQTVTLRCDPISGHDNLYWYRRVMGKEIKFLLHFVKESKQDESGMPNNRFLAERTGGTYSTLKVQPAELEDSGVYFCASSTDVGANTEAFFGQGTRLTVV.

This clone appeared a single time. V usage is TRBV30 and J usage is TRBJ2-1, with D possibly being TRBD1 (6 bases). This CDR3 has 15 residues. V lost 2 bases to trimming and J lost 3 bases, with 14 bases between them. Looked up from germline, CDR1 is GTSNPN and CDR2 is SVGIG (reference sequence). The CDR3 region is CAWSLDRGNYNEQFF. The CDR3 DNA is TGTGCCTGGAGTTTGGACAGAGGAAACTACAATGAGCAGTTCTTC.

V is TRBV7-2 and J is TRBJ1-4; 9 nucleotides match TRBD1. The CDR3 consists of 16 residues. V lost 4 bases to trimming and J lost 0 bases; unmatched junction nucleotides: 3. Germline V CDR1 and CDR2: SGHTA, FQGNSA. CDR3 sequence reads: CASSSTGGATNEKLFF. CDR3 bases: TGTGCCAGCAGCTCGACAGGGGGAGCAACTAATGAAAAACTGTTTTTT.

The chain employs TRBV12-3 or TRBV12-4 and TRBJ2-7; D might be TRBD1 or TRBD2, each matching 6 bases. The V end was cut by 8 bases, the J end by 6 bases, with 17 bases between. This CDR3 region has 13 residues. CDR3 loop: CASRGTPYGEQYF. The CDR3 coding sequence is TGTGCCAGCCGCGGGACACCGTATGGCGAGCAGTACTTC.

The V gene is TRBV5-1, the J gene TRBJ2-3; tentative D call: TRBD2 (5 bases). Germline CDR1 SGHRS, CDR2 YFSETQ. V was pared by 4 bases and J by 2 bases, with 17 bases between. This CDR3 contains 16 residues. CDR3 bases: TGCGCCAGCAGCGCTGACTTACTAGTAATCACAGATACGCAGTATTTT. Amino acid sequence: CASSADLLVITDTQYF.

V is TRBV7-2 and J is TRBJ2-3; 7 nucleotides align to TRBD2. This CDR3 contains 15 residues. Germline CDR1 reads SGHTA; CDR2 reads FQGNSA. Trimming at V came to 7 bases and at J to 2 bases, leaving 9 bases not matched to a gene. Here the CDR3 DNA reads TGTGCCAGCATACCCCCGGGACTAACCACAGATACGCAGTATTTT. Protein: CASIPPGLTTDTQYF.

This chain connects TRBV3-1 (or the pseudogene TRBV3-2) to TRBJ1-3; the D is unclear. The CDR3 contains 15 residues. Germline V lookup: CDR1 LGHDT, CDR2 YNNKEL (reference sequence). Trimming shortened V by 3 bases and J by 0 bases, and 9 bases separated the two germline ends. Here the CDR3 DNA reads TGTGCCAGCAGCCACGGAGGCGCCTCTGGAAACACCATATATTTT. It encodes CASSHGGASGNTIYF.

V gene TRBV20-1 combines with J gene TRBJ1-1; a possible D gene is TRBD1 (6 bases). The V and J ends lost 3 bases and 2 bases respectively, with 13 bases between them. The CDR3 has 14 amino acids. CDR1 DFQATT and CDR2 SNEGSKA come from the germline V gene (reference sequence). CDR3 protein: CSASGGQVNTEAFF. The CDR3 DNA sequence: TGCAGTGCTAGTGGGGGGCAGGTAAACACTGAAGCTTTCTTT.

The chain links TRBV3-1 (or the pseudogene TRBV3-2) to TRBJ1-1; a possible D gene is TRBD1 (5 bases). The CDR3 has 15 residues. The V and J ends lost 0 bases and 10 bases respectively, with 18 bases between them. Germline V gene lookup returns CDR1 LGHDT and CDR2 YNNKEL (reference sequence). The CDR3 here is CASSQEGQLTATAFF. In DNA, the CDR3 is TGTGCCAGCAGCCAAGAGGGGCAGCTAACTGCCACAGCTTTCTTT.

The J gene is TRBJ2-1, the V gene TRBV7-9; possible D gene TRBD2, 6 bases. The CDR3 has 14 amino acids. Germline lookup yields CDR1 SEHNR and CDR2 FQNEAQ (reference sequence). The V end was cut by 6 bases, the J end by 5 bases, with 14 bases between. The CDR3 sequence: CASSPAGTHNEQFF. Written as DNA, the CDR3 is TGTGCCAGCAGTCCGGCGGGGACCCACAATGAGCAGTTCTTC.

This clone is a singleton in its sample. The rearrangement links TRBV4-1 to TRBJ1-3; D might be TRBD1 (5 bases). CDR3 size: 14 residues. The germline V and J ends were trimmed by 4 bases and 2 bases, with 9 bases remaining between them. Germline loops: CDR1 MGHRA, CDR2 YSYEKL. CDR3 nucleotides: TGCGCCAGCAGCCGAGGGACGCCTGGAAACACCATATATTTT. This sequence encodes CASSRGTPGNTIYF.

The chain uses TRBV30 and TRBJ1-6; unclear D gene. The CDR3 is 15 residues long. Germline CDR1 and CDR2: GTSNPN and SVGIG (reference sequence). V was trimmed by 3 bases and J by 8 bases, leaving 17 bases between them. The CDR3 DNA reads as TGTGCCTGGAGAGGCCTCGGGTTTAGTGATTCACCCCTCCACTTT. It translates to CAWRGLGFSDSPLHF.